Shown below are 5 T cell receptor beta chains from a single sample sequenced in a study of cytomegalovirus exposure and HLA in healthy donors. Primers included in the PCR were 60 Vbeta and 13 Jbeta primers. Some clones are missing from TCRdb's copy, which holds only in-frame ones; the method was immunoSEQ multiplex PCR. The sample shows over 200,000 clones, more than 60% of them seen only once. Sequenced sample: PBMCs. The receptors originated from a woman between 25 and 40 years old in good health and CMV-seronegative.

This clone has just a few counts. The gene calls are TRBV10-3 and TRBJ1-4; D not certain. The germline V gene has CDR1 ENHRY and CDR2 SYGVKD. There are 14 residues in the CDR3. Trimming pared 10 bases from V and 5 bases from J, leaving 17 bases between. CDR3 sequence (DNA): TGTGCCACCGGGGATGGGTCCTTCAATGAAAAACTGTTTTTT. Protein sequence: CATGDGSFNEKLFF.

The rearrangement links TRBV29-1 to TRBJ1-1, with 7 bases matching TRBD1. With 6 bases clipped from V and 7 bases from J, the junction kept 11 bases outside the gene matches. The CDR3 sequence is 13 residues long. Looked up from germline, CDR1 is SQVTM and CDR2 is ANQGSEA. CDR3 sequence: CSVDGQAGIEAFF. CDR3 coding DNA: TGCAGCGTAGATGGACAGGCAGGGATTGAAGCTTTCTTT.

The table lists this clone with a few counts. A junction boundary mismatches the germline segment, possibly from a read error. The same CDR3 can be traced to other DNA sequences in this sample. The CDR3 protein is CDSSSHSGKPQHF. For the CDR3, the DNA is TGTGACAGCAGCTCTCACTCCGGGAAGCCCCAGCATTTT. The chain links TRBV27 to TRBJ1-5; D call uncertain. CDR3 length: 13 amino acids. Germline V lookup: CDR1 MNHEY, CDR2 SMNVEV (reference sequence).

This chain connects TRBV27 to TRBJ1-5; D unresolved. CDR1 is MNHEY, CDR2 SMNVEV, per germline (reference sequence). V shed 3 bases and J shed 2 bases, with 17 bases lying between them. This CDR3 is built from 17 residues. The CDR3 here is CASSFPDPEVGNQPQHF. In DNA, the CDR3 is TGTGCCAGCAGTTTCCCTGATCCGGAGGTGGGCAATCAGCCCCAGCATTTT.

The CDR3 reads CAWSPLPGRGYADTQYF. The CDR3 DNA is TGTGCCTGGAGTCCGCTCCCCGGCCGAGGGTACGCAGATACGCAGTATTTT. The chain recombines TRBV30 with TRBJ2-3; TRBD2 might be the D (5 bases). This CDR3 is 17 amino acids long. The germline gives CDR1 GTSNPN, CDR2 SVGIG (reference sequence). Trimming took 2 bases from V and 4 from J, leaving 22 bases between them.